This TCR beta chain appears in the sequencing data of a study of shared clonotypes between healthy human individuals. Study-wide findings and caveats: Generation probabilities of non-shared clonotypes were lower (relative to those shared by all four donors). At large depth, rarefaction still showed sorted-subset sequencing to be incomplete.

The CDR3 has 16 residues. V was cut by 4 bases and J by 5 bases, with 21 bases left in between. Germline V gene lookup returns CDR1 SGHNT and CDR2 YYREEE (reference sequence). This clone was seen just once. No antigen is known for it. Assay used: immunoSEQ multiplex PCR; TCRdb lists only in-frame clones, some missing. The sample has roughly 2.4 million clones; nearly 97% are singletons. The genes are TRBV5-4 and TRBJ2-5; D remains ambiguous. Sequenced material: naive CD4+ T cells sorted from blood. Described subset: CD45RA+ positively selected. The receptor's source is a young man in good health. CDR3 residues: CASSPWTAAQEETQYF. CDR3 nucleotide sequence: TGTGCCAGCAGCCCATGGACGGCCGCCCAGGAGGAGACCCAGTACTTC.